This T cell receptor beta chain was captured in a study of T cells in Graves' hyperthyroidism and ophthalmopathy. The TCR beta CDR3 regions underwent amplification using RNA transcripts as the source. TCR CDR3 regions were first amplified by RT-PCR with HTBI primers. MiXCR, applied by TCRdb to the multiplex PCR reads, yields one record per CDR3 protein. The sample lists about 160,000 distinct CDR3 sequences; about 9.4% were seen once. Around 10 ml of fresh peripheral blood supplied the PBMCs. This clonotype was seen at least ten times. This CDR3 is built from 14 residues. Trimming stripped 4 bases from V and 9 bases from J, with 17 bases between. CDR1 is SGHDT and CDR2 is YYEEEE in the germline V gene.

V gene TRBV5-6 combines with J gene TRBJ2-1; D call uncertain. This clonotype was sampled from a young woman with Graves' hyperthyroidism that later progressed to Graves' ophthalmopathy. The specimen was blood. CDR3 residues: CASSLPFLLTEQFF. Written as DNA, the CDR3 is TGTGCCAGCAGCCTGCCGTTCCTACTAACTGAGCAGTTCTTC.